This T cell receptor (beta chain) was obtained from a study of T-cell memory formation after mild COVID-19. Across the whole study: The two donors had largely donor-specific TCR clusters. Study-level findings and limits: Clones that got smaller from day 15 to 85 had even CD4/CD8, while clones growing later tipped toward CD4+.

Using its own MiXCR run on the 5' RACE reads, TCRdb lists one record per CDR3 protein. The sample has approximately 260,000 distinct CDR3 sequences, roughly a sixth seen once. This clonotype was observed at least ten times. Its target is not known. CDR3 length: 14 residues. The germline V and J ends were trimmed by 3 bases and 2 bases, with 11 bases remaining between them. Germline CDR1 reads DFQATT; CDR2 reads SNEGSKA (reference sequence). Source material: PBMCs or a T cell subset sorted from them (not recorded which). V and J are TRBV20-1 and TRBJ2-1; D is perhaps TRBD1 or TRBD2 (5 bases each). The TCR originated in a man aged 18 to 29 who had mild COVID-19 (a few samples of this study predate the infection). Cell type and time point are not known. CDR3 DNA sequence: TGCAGTGCTAGGCCTGGGGACCCCTACAATGAGCAGTTCTTC. Translation gives CSARPGDPYNEQFF.